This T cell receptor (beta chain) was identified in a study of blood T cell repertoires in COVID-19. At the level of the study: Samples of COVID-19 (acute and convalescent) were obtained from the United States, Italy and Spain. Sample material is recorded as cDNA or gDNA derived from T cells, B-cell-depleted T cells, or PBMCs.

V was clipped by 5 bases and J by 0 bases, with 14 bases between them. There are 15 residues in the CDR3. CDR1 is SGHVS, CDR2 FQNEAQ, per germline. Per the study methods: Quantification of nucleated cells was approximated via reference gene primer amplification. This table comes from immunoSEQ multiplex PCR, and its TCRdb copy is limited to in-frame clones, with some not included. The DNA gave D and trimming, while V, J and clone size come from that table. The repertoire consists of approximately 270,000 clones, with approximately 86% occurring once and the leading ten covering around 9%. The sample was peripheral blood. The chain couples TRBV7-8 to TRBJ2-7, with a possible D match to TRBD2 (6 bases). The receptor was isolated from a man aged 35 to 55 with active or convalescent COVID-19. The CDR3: CASSPGLQSSYEQYF. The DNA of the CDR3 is TGTGCCAGCAGCCCGGGACTCCAGAGCTCCTACGAGCAGTACTTC.